The sample holds one count of the clone carrying this T cell receptor beta chain. Method: immunoSEQ multiplex PCR; TCRdb's copy keeps in-frame clones and lacks some. In the table there are 81,000 or so clones, 85% to 95% of which are singletons. This CDR3 comprises 16 residues. The V gene end was trimmed by 5 bases and the J gene end by 2 bases; junction bases not matched to a gene: 9. The germline V gene encodes CDR1 SGHVS and CDR2 FQNEAQ. The sample is drawn from a study of OX40 agonist ivuxolimab in advanced cancers. The overall study: An agonistic anti-OX40 (CD134) antibody, ivuxolimab, was used to treat the patients.

This material consisted of CD4+ or CD8+ T cells sorted from blood, taken in a trial of the OX40 agonist ivuxolimab. The origin of this receptor is an adult with an advanced solid tumor such as melanoma, head and neck, liver or kidney cancer. V and J are TRBV7-8 and TRBJ2-7; 10 bases line up with TRBD1. CDR3 residues: CASSPRAGQGTYEQYF. CDR3 bases: TGTGCCAGCAGCCCTAGGGCGGGACAGGGGACCTACGAGCAGTACTTC.